The clone carrying this T cell receptor beta chain was detected once. The data stem from a study of blood T cell repertoires in COVID-19. Study context: The origin of the acute and convalescent COVID-19 samples was the United States, Italy and Spain. T cells, B-cell-depleted T cells, or PBMCs provided the cDNA or gDNA that served as material.

As originally analysed: Amplification from reference gene primers served as the basis for estimated nucleated cell counts. Repertoires were generated with immunoSEQ multiplex PCR, while TCRdb's copy carries only in-frame clones and drops some. The DNA gave D and trimming, while V, J and clone size come from that table. In the table there are about 200,000 clones, about 90% of which are singletons. The CDR3 consists of 14 residues. V was shortened by 6 bases and J by 3 bases, with 12 bases between the two germline ends. Germline loops: CDR1 MNHEY, CDR2 SVGEGT. V gene TRBV6-2 or TRBV6-3 combines with J gene TRBJ1-5, with D perhaps TRBD1 (6 bases). This TCR was recovered from a woman in her 70s with acute or convalescent COVID-19. Sequenced material: peripheral blood. The CDR3 DNA follows: TGTGCCAGCAGCCCCGGACAGTTCAATCAGCCCCAGCATTTT. This encodes CASSPGQFNQPQHF.